The next 17 T cell receptor beta chains were all read from a single sample in a study of lymphopenia after photon versus proton radiotherapy. Produced via immunoSEQ multiplex PCR; TCRdb's table is partial and in-frame only. The sample lists 55,000 to 85,000 clones, around 90% occurring once. Sequences were derived from peripheral blood, sampled from a patient treated with photon-based radiotherapy. The receptors were gathered from a woman aged 40 to 50 with cholangiocarcinoma.

This chain joins TRBV28 and TRBJ2-2, with D tentatively TRBD1 (5 bases). Germline V gives CDR1 MDHEN, CDR2 SYDVKM. The CDR3 extends over 16 amino acids. The V end was cut by 3 bases, the J end by 3 bases, with 14 bases between. CDR3 coding DNA: TGTGCCAGCAGTTTTTACCAGGGAAAAGACACCGGGGAGCTGTTTTTT. Protein product: CASSFYQGKDTGELFF.

The rearrangement links TRBV6-6 to TRBJ2-7, with 9 bases aligning to TRBD1. The CDR3 contains 14 residues. V was clipped by 8 bases and J by 0 bases; unmatched bases: 5. Germline CDR1 reads MNHNY; CDR2 reads SVGAGI (reference sequence). The CDR3 is CASDPQGASYEQYF. The CDR3 coding sequence is TGTGCCAGCGACCCACAGGGGGCCTCCTACGAGCAGTACTTC.

This clone was detected only once. The chain joins TRBV2 to TRBJ2-2; TRBD2 might be the D (5 bases). The length of the CDR3 is 15 residues. V gave up 6 bases and J gave up 0 bases, with 11 bases separating them. The germline V gene encodes CDR1 SNHLY and CDR2 FYNNEI. CDR3 sequence (DNA): TGTGCCAGCAGGCGGGCCAGCTCGAACACCGGGGAGCTGTTTTTT. Protein sequence: CASRRASSNTGELFF.

This chain uses TRBV4-1 with TRBJ2-1; no clear D gene. CDR3 length equals 14 residues. CDR1 is MGHRA, CDR2 YSYEKL, per germline. Trimming pared 1 base from V and 7 bases from J, leaving 11 bases between. As DNA, the CDR3 is TGCGCCAGCAGCCAAGTATCGCCCACTAATGAGCAGTTCTTC. Amino acid sequence: CASSQVSPTNEQFF.

The rearrangement links TRBV5-4 to TRBJ2-3; possibly TRBD2 for D (6 bases). The CDR3 has 15 residues. Trimming stripped 0 bases from V and 1 base from J, with 9 bases between. The V gene's germline CDR1 is SGHNT and CDR2 YYREEE (reference sequence). The CDR3 DNA reads as TGTGCCAGCAGCTTGGAGTGGGGGGGCACAGATACGCAGTATTTT. Translated, it gives CASSLEWGGTDTQYF.

This clone was found once. The chain employs TRBV7-9 and TRBJ1-6; a possible D gene is TRBD1 (5 bases). Germline CDR1 SEHNR, CDR2 FQNEAQ (reference sequence). The CDR3 is 11 residues long. V lost 4 bases to trimming and J lost 16 bases, with 11 bases between them. CDR3 sequence: CASSSGDQLHF. DNA of the CDR3: TGTGCCAGCAGCTCCGGGGACCAACTCCACTTT.

The J gene is TRBJ1-1, the V gene TRBV27; 7 positions agree with TRBD1. The junction had 7 bases not matched to a gene; V was cut back by 3 bases and J by 3 bases. The CDR3 loop spans 15 amino acids. CDR1 and CDR2 (germline): MNHEY, SMNVEV (reference sequence). The chain's CDR3 is CASSFGGGLYTEAFF. The CDR3 DNA sequence: TGTGCCAGCAGTTTTGGAGGGGGCCTCTACACTGAAGCTTTCTTT.

V is TRBV6-6 and J is TRBJ2-3; 13 bases map to TRBD2. With 10 bases clipped from V and 8 bases from J, the junction kept 9 bases outside the gene matches. Germline CDR1 MNHNY, CDR2 SVGAGI (reference sequence). This CDR3 is built from 14 residues. CDR3 region: CATLLAGGPGTQYF. The CDR3 region has the DNA TGTGCCACCCTACTAGCGGGGGGGCCCGGTACGCAGTATTTT.

This chain connects TRBV10-3 to TRBJ1-1; no firm D call. CDR1 is ENHRY and CDR2 is SYGVKD in the germline V gene. Trimming shortened V by 2 bases and J by 1 base, and 5 bases separated the two germline ends. The CDR3 is made up of 13 amino acids. CDR3 DNA: TGTGCCATCAGTGAGACGGGGAACACTGAAGCTTTCTTT. Its translation is CAISETGNTEAFF.

This rearrangement joins TRBV9 to TRBJ2-3, with 10 bases fitting TRBD2. Unmatched junction bases numbered 11, after V lost 0 bases and J lost 1 base. Germline V gives CDR1 SGDLS, CDR2 YYNGEE. CDR3 length: 19 amino acids. The CDR3 DNA is TGTGCCAGCAGCGTAGCTGCGGGACTAGCGTGGGGCCGCACAGATACGCAGTATTTT. This sequence encodes CASSVAAGLAWGRTDTQYF. The complete variable domain, with remaining parts taken from reference TRBV9 and TRBJ2-3, reads DSGVTQTPKHLITATGQRVTLRCSPRSGDLSVYWYQQSLDQGLQFLIQYYNGEERAKGNILERFSAQQFPDLHSELNLSSLELGDSALYFCASSVAAGLAWGRTDTQYFGPGTRLTVL.

J is TRBJ2-7 and V is TRBV6-1; 7 nucleotides line up with TRBD1. Losses at the gene ends were 6 bases for V and 5 bases for J; bases not matched to a gene: 7. The CDR3 has 13 residues. Germline assignment: CDR1 MNHNS and CDR2 SASEGT. Written as DNA, the CDR3 is TGTGCCAGCAGCCTCCCCGGGACAGACGAGCAGTACTTC. Protein sequence: CASSLPGTDEQYF.

The chain is built from TRBV27 and TRBJ1-1; 10 nucleotides align to TRBD1. V trimming: 6 bases; J trimming: 1 base; junction bases outside the gene matches: 11. CDR1 is MNHEY and CDR2 is SMNVEV in the germline V gene (reference sequence). The CDR3 spans 17 residues. CDR3 sequence reads: CASRPGTGAAGNTEAFF. The CDR3 DNA is TGTGCCAGCAGACCCGGGACAGGGGCCGCCGGGAACACTGAAGCTTTCTTT.

The CDR3 DNA follows: TGTGCCAGCAGCTCGCTCACTCGAGACACCATATATTTT. Translation: CASSSLTRDTIYF. The J gene is TRBJ1-3, the V gene TRBV11-2, with D unclear. The ends were cut back, 4 bases at V and 8 bases at J, with 12 bases in the middle. Per the germline V gene, CDR1 is SGHAT and CDR2 is FQNNGV. This CDR3 region has 13 residues.

This clone was recorded once. The chain has TRBV6-5 and TRBJ2-1; D remains ambiguous. The V gene's germline CDR1 is MNHEY and CDR2 SVGAGI. V was pared by 2 bases and J by 0 bases, with 11 bases between. The CDR3 runs to 16 residues. This chain's CDR3 is CASSYGSSSSYNEQFF. CDR3 DNA sequence: TGTGCCAGCAGTTACGGCAGTTCGAGCTCCTACAATGAGCAGTTCTTC.

This rearrangement joins TRBV4-3 to TRBJ1-1, with a possible D match to TRBD1 (6 bases). There are 15 residues in the CDR3. V lost 4 bases and J lost 4, with 16 bases in between. The germline gives CDR1 LGHNA, CDR2 YSLEER. The CDR3 here is CASSPSRGGLTEAFF. The CDR3 region has the DNA TGCGCCAGCAGCCCATCTCGGGGGGGCCTCACTGAAGCTTTCTTT.

The V and J genes are TRBV4-2 and TRBJ2-3; weak D call: TRBD1 (6 bases). The V end lost 4 bases, the J end lost 5 bases, and 13 bases lay between the germline ends. Germline V gene data show CDR1 as LGHNA and CDR2 as YNFKEQ. The CDR3 consists of 14 residues. CDR3 in amino acids: CASSPGVGGDTQYF. The DNA for the CDR3 is TGTGCCAGCAGCCCAGGGGTCGGCGGAGATACGCAGTATTTT.

The chain joins TRBV5-6 to TRBJ2-1, with 9 positions matching TRBD2. Germline V gives CDR1 SGHDT, CDR2 YYEEEE. The CDR3 is made up of 16 amino acids. V lost 0 bases, J lost 7 bases, and 8 bases stayed unmatched. The CDR3 here is CASSLVRLAGFNEQFF. In DNA form, the CDR3 reads TGTGCCAGCAGCTTGGTGCGGCTAGCGGGGTTTAATGAGCAGTTCTTC.